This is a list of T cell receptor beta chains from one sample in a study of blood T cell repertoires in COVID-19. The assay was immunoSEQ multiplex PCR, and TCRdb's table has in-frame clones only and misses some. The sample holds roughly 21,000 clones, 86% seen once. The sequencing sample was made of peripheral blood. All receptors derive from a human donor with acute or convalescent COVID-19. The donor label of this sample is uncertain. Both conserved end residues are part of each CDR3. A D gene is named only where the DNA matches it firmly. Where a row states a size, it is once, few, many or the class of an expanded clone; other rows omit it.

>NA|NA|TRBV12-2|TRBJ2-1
TGTGCAAGTCGCTTAGATCGAGCGGGGGGAGGCAATGAGCAGTTCTTC
CASRLDRAGGGNEQFF
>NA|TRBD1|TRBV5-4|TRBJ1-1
TGTGCCAGCAGCCCGTATCGGACAGGGGGTGCTTTCTTT
CASSPYRTGGAFF
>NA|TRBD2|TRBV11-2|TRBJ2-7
TGTGCCAGCAGCAGGTCTAGCGGGGACTCCTACGAGCAGTACTTC
CASSRSSGDSYEQYF
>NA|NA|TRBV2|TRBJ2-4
TGTGCCAGCAGCGGGAGGAGGGAGAGGGGGGAGGACATTCAGTACTTC
CASSGRRERGEDIQYF
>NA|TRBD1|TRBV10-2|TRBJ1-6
TGCGCCAGCAGTGAGGGACAGGGAGGCCCTCGGGGAAATTCACCCCTCCACTTT
CASSEGQGGPRGNSPLHF
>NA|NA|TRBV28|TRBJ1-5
TGTGCCAGCAGTTTACAGGGCTACCAGCCCCAGCATTTT
CASSLQGYQPQHF
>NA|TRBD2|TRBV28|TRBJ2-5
TGTGCCAGCAGTTTCTTAGCGGGGGGACAAGAGACCCAGTACTTC
CASSFLAGGQETQYF
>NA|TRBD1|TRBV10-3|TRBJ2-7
TGTGCCAGCCGGGACAGGGTCAACTACGAGCAGTACTTC
CASRDRVNYEQYF
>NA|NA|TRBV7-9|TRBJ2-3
TGTGCCAGCAGCACCACCCCCAACTACGGACATAGCACAGATACGCAGTATTTT
CASSTTPNYGHSTDTQYF
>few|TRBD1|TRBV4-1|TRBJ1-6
TGCGCCAGCAGCCAAGATCCCCCGACAGGGAGACGGGATTCACCCCTCCACTTT
CASSQDPPTGRRDSPLHF
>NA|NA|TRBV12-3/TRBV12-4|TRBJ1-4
TGTGCCAGCAGTGTGGAACAGGGTGAAAAACTGTTTTTT
CASSVEQGEKLFF
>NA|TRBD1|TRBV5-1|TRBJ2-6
TGCGCCAGCAGCGACAACAGGGGTGTGGGGGCCAACGTCCTGACTTTC
CASSDNRGVGANVLTF
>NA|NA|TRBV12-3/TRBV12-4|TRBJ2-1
TGTGCCACCTCTAAGGGGACTAATGAGCAGTTCTTC
CATSKGTNEQFF
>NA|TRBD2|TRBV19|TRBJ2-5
TGTGCCAGTAGTGATAGCGGGGGCCCAGTTGGGACCCAGTACTTC
CASSDSGGPVGTQYF
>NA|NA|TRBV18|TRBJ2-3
TGTGCCAGCTCCGCAGCGGATACGCAGTATTTT
CASSAADTQYF
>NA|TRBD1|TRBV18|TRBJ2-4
TGTGCCAGCTCGGACAGGGGGAACAAAAACATTCAGTACTTC
CASSDRGNKNIQYF
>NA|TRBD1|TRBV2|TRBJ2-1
TGTGCCAGCATGTTACAGGGGGGAGGCAGTGAGCAGTTCTTC
CASMLQGGGSEQFF
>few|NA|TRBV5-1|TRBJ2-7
TGCGCCAGCAGCTTGCCACAACACTACGAGCAGTACTTC
CASSLPQHYEQYF
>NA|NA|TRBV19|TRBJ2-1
TGTGCCAGTAGTATAGCCGGGATTAATGAGCAGTTCTTC
CASSIAGINEQFF
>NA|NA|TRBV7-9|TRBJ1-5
TGTGCCAGCAGCTTAGCGAGTAGCAATCAGCCCCAGCATTTT
CASSLASSNQPQHF
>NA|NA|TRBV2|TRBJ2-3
TGTGCCAGCAGGACTGACCCGGTCTGG
CASRTDPVW
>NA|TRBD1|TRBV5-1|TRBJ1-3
TGCGCCAGCAGCTCTGGACAGGAGGGAAACACCATATATTTT
CASSSGQEGNTIYF
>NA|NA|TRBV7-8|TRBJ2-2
TGTGCCAGCAGCCCTACTGAGTCCGGGGAGCTGTTTTTT
CASSPTESGELFF
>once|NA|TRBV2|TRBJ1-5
TGTGCCAGCAGTGAGGTCTTCAGGGCCCAGCCCCAGCATTTT
CASSEVFRAQPQHF
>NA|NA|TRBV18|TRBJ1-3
TGTGCCAGCTCAGGGGGGACTTCTGGAAACACCATATATTTT
CASSGGTSGNTIYF
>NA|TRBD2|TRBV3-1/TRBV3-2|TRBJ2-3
TGTGCCAGCAGCCTTCGAGCTAGCGGGGCTGATACGCAGTATTTT
CASSLRASGADTQYF
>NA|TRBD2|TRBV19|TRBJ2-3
TGTGCCAGTAGTAAAGGGACTAGCGGGAGGGTGGATACGCAGTATTTT
CASSKGTSGRVDTQYF
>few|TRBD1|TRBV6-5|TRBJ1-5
TGTGCCAGCAGAGTGGACAGGGACGGCAATCAGCCCCAGCATTTT
CASRVDRDGNQPQHF
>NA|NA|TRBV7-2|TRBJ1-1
TGTGCCAGCAGCTCCCGACACGGCCTGAACACTGAAGCTTTCTTT
CASSSRHGLNTEAFF
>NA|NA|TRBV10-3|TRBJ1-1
TGTGCCATCAGTGAGGGGGGCGAGGGGGACACTGAAGCTTTCTTT
CAISEGGEGDTEAFF
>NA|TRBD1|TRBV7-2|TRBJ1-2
TGTGCCAGCAGCCCACGGACAGGGACATATGGCTACACCTTC
CASSPRTGTYGYTF
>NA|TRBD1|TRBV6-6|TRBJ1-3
TGTGCCAGCAGTTACGGACAGGCCTCTGGAAACACCATATATTTT
CASSYGQASGNTIYF
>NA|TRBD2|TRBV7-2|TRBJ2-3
TGTGCCAGCAGCTTAGTGGCTAGCGGGGGGAGCACAGATACGCAGTATTTT
CASSLVASGGSTDTQYF
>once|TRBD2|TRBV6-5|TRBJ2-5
TGTGCCAGCAGACTTAGCGGGGGCGAAGGTGAGACCCAGTACTTC
CASRLSGGEGETQYF
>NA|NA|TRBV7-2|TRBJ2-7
TGTGCCAGCAGCCCAACCAGCGGCAGCTACGAGCAGTACTTC
CASSPTSGSYEQYF
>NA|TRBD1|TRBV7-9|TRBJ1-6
TGTGCCAGCAGCGTGGACAGGGTGAATTCACCCCTCCACTTT
CASSVDRVNSPLHF
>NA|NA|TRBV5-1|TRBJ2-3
TGCGCCAGCAGACCGCGGACAGATCGCACAGATACGCAGTATTTT
CASRPRTDRTDTQYF
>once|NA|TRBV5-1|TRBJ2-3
TGCGCCAGCAGCTTGGACCCCGAGGATACGCAGTATTTT
CASSLDPEDTQYF
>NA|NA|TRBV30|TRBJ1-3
TGTGCCTGGAGTGCCGGACTAGACTCTGGAAACACCATATATTTT
CAWSAGLDSGNTIYF
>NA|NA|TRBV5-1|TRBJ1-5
TGCGCCAGCAGCTTGGACCCCGCGGGGTACAATCAGCCCCAGCATTTT
CASSLDPAGYNQPQHF
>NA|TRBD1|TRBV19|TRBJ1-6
TGTGCCAGTAGTTACAGGGGCCGGAATTCACCCCTCCACTTT
CASSYRGRNSPLHF
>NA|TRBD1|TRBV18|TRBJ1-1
TGTGCCAGCTCCCCACAGGGGGCAGAGACTGAAGCTTTCTTT
CASSPQGAETEAFF
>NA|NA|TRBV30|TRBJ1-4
TGTGCCTGGAGTCGGGGGGATGAAAAACTGTTTTTT
CAWSRGDEKLFF
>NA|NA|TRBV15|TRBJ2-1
TGTGCCACCAGCAGAGATCGGGGCGCGGGGAATGAGCAGTTCTTC
CATSRDRGAGNEQFF
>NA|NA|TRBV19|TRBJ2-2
TGTGCCAGTAGTATCGACGACACCTACACCGGGGAGCTGTTTTTT
CASSIDDTYTGELFF
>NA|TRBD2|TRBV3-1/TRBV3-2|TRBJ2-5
TGTGCCAGCAGCACCCTTGGGGCTAGCGGGGGGACCGGGGAGACCCAGTACTTC
CASSTLGASGGTGETQYF
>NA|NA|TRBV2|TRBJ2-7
TGTGCCAGCCTCAGGGGCATCACCTACGAGCAGTACTTC
CASLRGITYEQYF
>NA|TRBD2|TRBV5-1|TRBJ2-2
TGCGCCAGCACTCCGCGGACTAGCGGGGGGACCGGGGAGCTGTTTTTT
CASTPRTSGGTGELFF
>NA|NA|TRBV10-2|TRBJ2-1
TGCGCCAGCAGTGAGTCAGGAAGGACTAACTACAATGAGCAGTTCTTC
CASSESGRTNYNEQFF
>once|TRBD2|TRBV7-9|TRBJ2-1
TGTGCCAGCAGCACCCGACTAGCGGGAGGGTACAATGAGCAGTTCTTC
CASSTRLAGGYNEQFF
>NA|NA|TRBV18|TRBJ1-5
TGTGCCAGCTCACTGGGCCCTAGCAATCAGCCCCAGCATTTT
CASSLGPSNQPQHF
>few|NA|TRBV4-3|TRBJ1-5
TGCGCCAGCAGCCCGGGACAAGGGAGCAATCAGCCCCAGCATTTT
CASSPGQGSNQPQHF